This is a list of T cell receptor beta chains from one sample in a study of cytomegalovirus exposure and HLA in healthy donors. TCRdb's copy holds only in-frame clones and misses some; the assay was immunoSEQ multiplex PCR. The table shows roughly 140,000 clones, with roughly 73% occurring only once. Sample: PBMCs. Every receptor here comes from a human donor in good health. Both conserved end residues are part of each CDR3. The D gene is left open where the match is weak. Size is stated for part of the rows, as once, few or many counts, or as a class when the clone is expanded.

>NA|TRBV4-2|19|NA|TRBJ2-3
TGTGCCAGCAGCCAAGATGGGGACTTAGGGGGGGCGGCAATGAATACGCAGTATTTT
CASSQDGDLGGAAMNTQYF
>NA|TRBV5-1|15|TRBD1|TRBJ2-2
TGCGCCAGCAGCCTAAGACAGGGAGTTCCCGGGGAGCTGTTTTTT
CASSLRQGVPGELFF
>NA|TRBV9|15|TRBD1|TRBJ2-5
TGTGCCAGCAGCGTAGTTCAGGGGGCTCGGGAGACCCAGTACTTC
CASSVVQGARETQYF
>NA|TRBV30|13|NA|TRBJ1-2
TGTGCCTGGAGTACCCGGGGGTCCGGTGGCTACACCTTC
CAWSTRGSGGYTF
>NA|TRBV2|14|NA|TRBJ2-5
TGTGCCAGCAGTGAAGAGCGCCTTCAAGAGACCCAGTACTTC
CASSEERLQETQYF
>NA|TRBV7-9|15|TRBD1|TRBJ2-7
TGTGCCAGCAGCTTAGCCGGGACAGGGGCCTACGAGCAGTACTTC
CASSLAGTGAYEQYF
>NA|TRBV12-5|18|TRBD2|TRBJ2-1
TGTGCTAGTGGTTCACCCGGACTAGCGGGTCGAGATTATTATGAGCAGTTCTTC
CASGSPGLAGRDYYEQFF
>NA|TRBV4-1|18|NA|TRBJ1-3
TGCGCCAGCAGCCGAGACCACCCGCGGACAGCTTCTGGAAACACCATATATTTT
CASSRDHPRTASGNTIYF
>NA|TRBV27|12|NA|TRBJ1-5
TGTGCCAGCAGTCATAGCAATCAGCCCCAGCATTTT
CASSHSNQPQHF
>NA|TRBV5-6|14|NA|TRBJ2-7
TGTGCCAGCAGCTTACTTTTAGCCCTAGGCGAGCAGTACTTC
CASSLLLALGEQYF
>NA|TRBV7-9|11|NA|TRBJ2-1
TGTGCCAGCAGCTTACTAGAATGGCAGTTCTTC
CASSLLEWQFF
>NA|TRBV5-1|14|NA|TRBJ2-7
TGCGCCAGCAGCTTGGGGGGAGTAAGTGACGAGCAGTACTTC
CASSLGGVSDEQYF
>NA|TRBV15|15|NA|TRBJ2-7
TGTGCCACCAGCAGAGATAGGCAGGGTACCTACGAGCAGTACTTC
CATSRDRQGTYEQYF
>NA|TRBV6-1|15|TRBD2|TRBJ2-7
TGTGCCAGCAGGCAACTGAACGGGGGGACCTACGAGCAGTACTTC
CASRQLNGGTYEQYF
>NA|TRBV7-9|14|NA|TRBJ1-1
TGTGCCAGCAGCTGGGGGGGGGCGAACACTGAAGCTTTCTTT
CASSWGGANTEAFF
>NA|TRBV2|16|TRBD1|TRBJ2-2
TGTGCCAGCAGTAGAGAAGGGACAGAGAACACCGGGGAGCTGTTTTTT
CASSREGTENTGELFF
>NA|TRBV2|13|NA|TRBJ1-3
TGTGCCAGCAGTGATGTTCCCAAAAACACCATATATTTT
CASSDVPKNTIYF
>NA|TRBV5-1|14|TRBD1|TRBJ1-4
TGCGCCAGCAGCTTGGGAGACAGGGCTGAAAAACTGTTTTTT
CASSLGDRAEKLFF
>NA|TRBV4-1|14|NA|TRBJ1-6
TGCGCCAGCAGCCAAGATCCCGGGAATTCACCCCTCCACTTT
CASSQDPGNSPLHF
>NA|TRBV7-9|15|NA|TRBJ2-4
TGTGCCAGCAGCGGAGATCAGGGGGCCAAAAACATTCAGTACTTC
CASSGDQGAKNIQYF
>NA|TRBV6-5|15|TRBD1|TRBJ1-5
TGTGCCAGCAGTTACAGACAGGGACCAAATCAGCCCCAGCATTTT
CASSYRQGPNQPQHF
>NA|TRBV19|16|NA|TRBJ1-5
TGTGCCAGTAGTATCCCGGAGGGATATAGCAATCAGCCCCAGCATTTT
CASSIPEGYSNQPQHF
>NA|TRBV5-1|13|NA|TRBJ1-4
TGCGCCAGCAGGGACAGCTCTAATGAAAAACTGTTTTTT
CASRDSSNEKLFF
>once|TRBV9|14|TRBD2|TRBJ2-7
TGTGCCAGCAGCCAGGGACTAGCGGGGGGTGAGCAGTACTTC
CASSQGLAGGEQYF
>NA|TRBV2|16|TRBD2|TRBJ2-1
TGTGCCAGCAATGACTTGTGGGGACTAGCGGGAGGTGAGCAGTTCTTC
CASNDLWGLAGGEQFF
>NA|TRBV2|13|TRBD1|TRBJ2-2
TGTGCCAGCATCCAGGGGGATGGCGGGGAGCTGTTTTTT
CASIQGDGGELFF
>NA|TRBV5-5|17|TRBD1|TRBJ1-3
TGTGCCAGCAGCTTCTCAGGGACAGGGAGTTTAGGAAACACCATATATTTT
CASSFSGTGSLGNTIYF
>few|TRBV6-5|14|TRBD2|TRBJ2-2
TGTGCCAGCAGTTACGAAGCGGGAGCCGGGGAGCTGTTTTTT
CASSYEAGAGELFF
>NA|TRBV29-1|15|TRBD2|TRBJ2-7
TGCAGCGTTGAGAAGGTAGCGGGAGGATCATACGAGCAGTACTTC
CSVEKVAGGSYEQYF
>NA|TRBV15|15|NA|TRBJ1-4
TGTGCCACCAGGCGGGATGGCGGGACTAATGAAAAACTGTTTTTT
CATRRDGGTNEKLFF
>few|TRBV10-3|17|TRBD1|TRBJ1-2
TGTGCCATCAGCCACCCCGGGACAGGAGAGGCTAACTATGGCTACACCTTC
CAISHPGTGEANYGYTF
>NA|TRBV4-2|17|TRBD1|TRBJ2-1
TGTGCCAGCAGCCAAGACCCCGGGACAGGGCTCTACAATGAGCAGTTCTTC
CASSQDPGTGLYNEQFF
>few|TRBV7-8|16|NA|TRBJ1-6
TGTGCCAGCAGCTCCTACCTCCAGGGGTATAATTCACCCCTCCACTTT
CASSSYLQGYNSPLHF
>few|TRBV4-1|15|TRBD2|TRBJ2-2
TGCGCCAGCAGCCGGGACTACACAAACACCGGGGAGCTGTTTTTT
CASSRDYTNTGELFF
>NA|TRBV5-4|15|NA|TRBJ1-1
TGTGCCAGCAGCAAGAATACTATCTCTGCGGCTGAAGCTTTCTTT
CASSKNTISAAEAFF
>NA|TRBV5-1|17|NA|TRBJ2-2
TGCGCCAGCAGCTTGGAGGTTGGTAGCGGTTACACCGGGGAGCTGTTTTTT
CASSLEVGSGYTGELFF
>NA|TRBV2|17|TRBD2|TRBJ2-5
TGTGCCAGCAGTGTATCCTTGACTAGCGGGGGGGCGGGGACCCAGTACTTC
CASSVSLTSGGAGTQYF
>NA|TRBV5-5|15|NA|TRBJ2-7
TGTGCCAGCAGCTTTACCCTGGACAGCTCCTACGAGCAGTACTTC
CASSFTLDSSYEQYF
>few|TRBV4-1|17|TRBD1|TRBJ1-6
TGCGCCAGCAGCCAAGTTATCCCCAGACAGGGGTATTCACCCCTCCACTTT
CASSQVIPRQGYSPLHF
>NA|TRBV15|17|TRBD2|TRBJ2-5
TGTGCCACCAGCAGAGATATCAGTAGCGGGAGGTTGGAGACCCAGTACTTC
CATSRDISSGRLETQYF
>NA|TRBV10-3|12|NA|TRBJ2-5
TGTGCCATCTCTGCAGACCAAGAGACCCAGTACTTC
CAISADQETQYF
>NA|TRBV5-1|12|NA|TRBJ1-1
TGCGCCAGCAGCTTAAGGGGCACTGAAGCTTTCTTT
CASSLRGTEAFF
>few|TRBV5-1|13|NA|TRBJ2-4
TGCGCCAGCAGCCAGGAGGCGGGGAACATTCAGTACTTC
CASSQEAGNIQYF
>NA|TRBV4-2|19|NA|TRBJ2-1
TGTGCCAGCAGCCTCCGACGGCCGGGGGAGTGGGTTAGCTACAATGAGCAGTTCTTC
CASSLRRPGEWVSYNEQFF